These 25 T cell receptor beta chains were all obtained from the same sample, sequenced in a study of T cell responses to AZD1222 COVID-19 vaccine. Assay: immunoSEQ multiplex PCR; the TCRdb copy retains only in-frame clones and omits some. The profile shows 150,000 to 200,000 clones, about 88% of them singletons. The sample consisted of peripheral blood, taken 28 days after the second AZD1222 dose. The receptors shown here come from an adult who received the AZD1222 COVID-19 vaccine.

The table lists this clone with a count of one. This chain links TRBV28 with TRBJ1-2; perhaps TRBD1 as D (5 bases). V lost 2 bases, J lost 7 bases, and 8 bases lay in between. In germline, CDR1 is MDHEN, CDR2 SYDVKM. The CDR3 has 12 amino acids. The CDR3 here is CASSLGGGGYTF. For the CDR3, the DNA is TGTGCCAGCAGTTTAGGGGGGGGTGGCTACACCTTC.

The J gene is TRBJ2-1, the V gene TRBV19; 9 nucleotides align to TRBD1. The CDR3 runs 16 residues. Trimming took 7 bases from V and 4 from J; bases not matched to a gene: 11. The germline V gene encodes CDR1 LNHDA and CDR2 SQIVND (reference sequence). The CDR3 protein is CASKVRDRAPYNEQFF. The DNA of the CDR3 is TGTGCCAGTAAGGTCCGGGACAGGGCCCCATACAATGAGCAGTTCTTC.

The V and J genes are TRBV18 and TRBJ2-1; TRBD2 matches 14 bases. V was pared by 0 bases and J by 7 bases, with 5 bases of the junction left unmatched. This CDR3 contains 17 residues. CDR1 KGHSH and CDR2 LQKENI come from the germline V gene. The CDR3 sequence is CASSPPGGLAGVNEQFF. The CDR3 coding sequence is TGTGCCAGCTCACCACCGGGGGGACTAGCGGGAGTAAATGAGCAGTTCTTC.

The chain carries TRBV4-1 and TRBJ1-2; D is possibly TRBD1 (5 bases). The CDR3 has 17 amino acids. From germline, CDR1 is MGHRA and CDR2 YSYEKL. V was clipped by 0 bases and J by 4 bases, with 18 bases between them. The CDR3 is CASSQDPHQGRGYGYTF. Written as DNA, the CDR3 is TGCGCCAGCAGCCAAGATCCCCACCAAGGTAGGGGCTATGGCTACACCTTC.

V usage is TRBV28 and J usage is TRBJ2-1; 7 bases are shared with TRBD2. Germline CDR1 is MDHEN and CDR2 is SYDVKM. Germline trimming cut 4 bases from V and 10 bases from J; bases unmatched to any gene: 13. The CDR3 sequence is 15 residues long. CDR3: CASSSRKTSYVEQFF. CDR3 nucleotide sequence: TGTGCCAGCAGTTCTAGGAAGACTAGCTACGTGGAGCAGTTCTTC.

The chain links TRBV12-3 or TRBV12-4 to TRBJ2-7, with TRBD2 as a possible D gene (5 bases). CDR3 length: 12 residues. V lost 5 bases and J lost 6, with 11 bases in between. CDR3 protein: CASSLTRGEQYF. Here the CDR3 DNA reads TGTGCCAGCAGTCTTACTAGAGGCGAGCAGTACTTC.

This rearrangement joins TRBV6-2 or TRBV6-3 to TRBJ2-2, with TRBD2 identical over 10 bases. V was clipped by 6 bases and J by 6 bases; unmatched bases: 10. Germline V gives CDR1 MNHEY, CDR2 SVGEGT. The CDR3 covers 16 residues. Written as DNA, the CDR3 is TGTGCCAGCAGCCGGCCGGGACTAGCGAGGGCCGGGGAGCTGTTTTTT. Translating it yields CASSRPGLARAGELFF.

V usage is TRBV27 and J usage is TRBJ1-2; D remains ambiguous. CDR1 and CDR2 (germline): MNHEY, SMNVEV (reference sequence). The CDR3 runs to 13 residues. The ends were cut back, 0 bases at V and 8 bases at J, with 10 bases in the middle. The CDR3 nucleotides read TGTGCCAGCAGTTTATCGGGCACCCCCGGCTACACCTTC. Translated, it gives CASSLSGTPGYTF.

This chain connects TRBV14 to TRBJ2-1; 11 bases are a match to TRBD2. V shed 0 bases and J 8 bases; nucleotides not matched to a gene: 9. The CDR3 contains 17 residues. Per germline, CDR1 SGHDN and CDR2 FVKESK. The CDR3 coding sequence is TGTGCCAGCAGCCAAGACCGCGGTAGCGGGAGGGCGGATGAGCAGTTCTTC. Its translation: CASSQDRGSGRADEQFF.

The V gene is TRBV3-1 (or the pseudogene TRBV3-2), the J gene TRBJ2-3; no clear D gene. Germline CDR1 and CDR2: LGHDT and YNNKEL (reference sequence). Trimming shortened V by 4 bases and J by 1 base, and 6 bases separated the two germline ends. The CDR3 contains 13 residues. As DNA, the CDR3 is TGTGCCAGCAGCCCAAGCGGCACAGATACGCAGTATTTT. Translating gives CASSPSGTDTQYF.

The J gene is TRBJ1-1, the V gene TRBV9; the D is unclear. Trimming stripped 1 base from V and 0 bases from J, with 7 bases between. Germline loops: CDR1 SGDLS, CDR2 YYNGEE. The CDR3 spans 14 residues. CDR3 in DNA: TGTGCCAGCAGCGTATCCGGGTTGAACACTGAAGCTTTCTTT. Protein product: CASSVSGLNTEAFF.

The rearrangement uses TRBV3-1 (or the pseudogene TRBV3-2) and TRBJ2-5; 9 nucleotides align to TRBD2. After removal of 6 bases from V and 5 bases from J, the junction contained 10 bases not matched to a gene. Germline V CDR1 and CDR2: LGHDT, YNNKEL (reference sequence). The CDR3 has 15 amino acids. The CDR3 here is CASRQTAGGSETQYF. Written as DNA, the CDR3 is TGTGCCAGCAGACAAACAGCGGGAGGAAGTGAGACCCAGTACTTC.

The gene calls are TRBV9 and TRBJ2-7; D is tentatively TRBD1 or TRBD2 (7 bases each). The ends were cut back, 0 bases at V and 3 bases at J, with 13 bases in the middle. Germline assignment: CDR1 SGDLS and CDR2 YYNGEE. This CDR3 is built from 15 residues. The DNA for the CDR3 is TGTGCCAGCAGCGTAGATCAGGGGGAGGGCTACGAGCAGTACTTC. This sequence encodes CASSVDQGEGYEQYF.

The chain is built from TRBV7-8 and TRBJ2-5; D ambiguous. CDR1 and CDR2 (germline): SGHVS, FQNEAQ. The ends were cut back, 6 bases at V and 4 bases at J, with 12 bases in the middle. The CDR3 runs to 13 residues. CDR3 sequence: CASRLTASETQYF. The CDR3 DNA reads as TGTGCCAGCAGGTTAACGGCCTCAGAGACCCAGTACTTC.

This chain uses TRBV6-2 or TRBV6-3 with TRBJ1-5; 11 nucleotides agree with TRBD1. After removal of 6 bases from V and 6 bases from J, the junction contained 13 bases not matched to a gene. This CDR3 has 17 residues. CDR1 and CDR2 (germline): MNHEY, SVGEGT. CDR3 region: CASSRRADRGLAQPQHF. The CDR3 bases are TGTGCCAGCAGCCGTAGAGCGGACAGGGGGCTCGCTCAGCCCCAGCATTTT.

The CDR3 reads CASSVVDIRTPDTQYF. The DNA of the CDR3 is TGTGCCAGCAGCGTAGTGGACATAAGGACCCCAGATACGCAGTATTTT. This chain joins TRBV9 and TRBJ2-3, with a tentative D call TRBD1 (5 bases). The germline CDR1 and CDR2 sequences are SGDLS and YYNGEE. V shed 0 bases and J shed 4 bases, with 15 bases lying between them. The CDR3 is made up of 16 amino acids.

The chain combines TRBV30 with TRBJ2-3, with D maybe TRBD1 (5 bases). The CDR3 covers 14 residues. Trimming took 3 bases from V and 6 from J, leaving 16 bases between them. The germline CDR1 and CDR2 sequences are GTSNPN and SVGIG (reference sequence). The CDR3 spells CAWSYTGSPDTQYF. The DNA of the CDR3 is TGTGCCTGGAGCTATACAGGTTCCCCCGATACGCAGTATTTT.

CDR3 DNA: TGCGCCAGCAGCTTGGTCCCCAGTACTAACTATGGCTACACCTTC. Its protein product is CASSLVPSTNYGYTF. The chain uses TRBV5-1 and TRBJ1-2; no definite D call. The ends were cut back, 0 bases at V and 0 bases at J, with 9 bases in the middle. From germline, CDR1 is SGHRS and CDR2 YFSETQ. This CDR3 is 15 amino acids long.

The table lists this clone with a count of one. The CDR3 reads CASSLEPSTDTQYF. The CDR3 coding sequence is TGTGCCAGCAGCTTAGAGCCGAGCACAGATACGCAGTATTTT. The gene calls are TRBV7-2 and TRBJ2-3, with unresolved D. Trimming left V 1 base short and J 0 bases short, with 5 bases between. The CDR3 contains 14 residues. The germline V gene encodes CDR1 SGHTA and CDR2 FQGNSA.

V gene TRBV24-1 combines with J gene TRBJ2-3; 11 bases agree with TRBD2. This CDR3 has 15 amino acids. The germline gives CDR1 KGHDR, CDR2 SFDVKD. The ends lost 5 bases at V and 4 bases at J; junction bases unmatched: 4. This CDR3 reads CATSVLAGASDTQYF. CDR3 coding DNA: TGTGCCACCAGTGTACTAGCGGGAGCTTCAGATACGCAGTATTTT.

The chain combines TRBV18 with TRBJ1-1, with 8 bases matching TRBD1. After removal of 5 bases from V and 1 base from J, the junction contained 9 bases not matched to a gene. Per the germline V gene, CDR1 is KGHSH and CDR2 is LQKENI. The CDR3 totals 16 residues. The CDR3 is CASSKTGTGSNTEAFF. The CDR3 DNA follows: TGTGCCAGCTCAAAGACCGGGACAGGCTCGAACACTGAAGCTTTCTTT.

This clone occurred once. The genes are TRBV19 and TRBJ2-2, with 9 bases matching TRBD1. V gave up 1 base and J gave up 3 bases; unmatched junction bases: 6. CDR1 is LNHDA, CDR2 SQIVND, per germline (reference sequence). The CDR3 covers 17 residues. CDR3 DNA: TGTGCCAGTAGTATAGTCGGGACAGGGTGGGACACCGGGGAGCTGTTTTTT. Translation: CASSIVGTGWDTGELFF.

The chain carries TRBV5-1 and TRBJ2-2; 10 bases fit TRBD1. Germline V CDR1 and CDR2: SGHRS, YFSETQ. Germline trimming cut 5 bases from V and 3 bases from J; bases unmatched to any gene: 4. The CDR3 loop spans 15 amino acids. CDR3 nucleotide sequence: TGCGCCAGCAGGACAGGGGGCGCGTACACCGGGGAGCTGTTTTTT. It specifies CASRTGGAYTGELFF.

This clone was seen a single time. The chain joins TRBV3-1 (or the pseudogene TRBV3-2) to TRBJ2-2, with no clear D. V shed 2 bases and J shed 5 bases, with 0 bases lying between them. Germline CDR1 is LGHDT and CDR2 is YNNKEL (reference sequence). The CDR3 sequence is 11 residues long. In DNA, the CDR3 is TGTGCCAGCAGCCAAACCGGGGAGCTGTTTTTT. Protein: CASSQTGELFF.

The CDR3 loop is CASSLMTSGTNEQFF. In DNA form, the CDR3 reads TGTGCCAGCAGTTTGATGACTAGCGGGACCAATGAGCAGTTCTTC. The chain recombines TRBV6-5 with TRBJ2-1; TRBD2 aligns across 11 bases. This CDR3 comprises 15 residues. Per germline, CDR1 MNHEY and CDR2 SVGAGI. V trimming: 4 bases; J trimming: 6 bases; junction bases outside the gene matches: 5.